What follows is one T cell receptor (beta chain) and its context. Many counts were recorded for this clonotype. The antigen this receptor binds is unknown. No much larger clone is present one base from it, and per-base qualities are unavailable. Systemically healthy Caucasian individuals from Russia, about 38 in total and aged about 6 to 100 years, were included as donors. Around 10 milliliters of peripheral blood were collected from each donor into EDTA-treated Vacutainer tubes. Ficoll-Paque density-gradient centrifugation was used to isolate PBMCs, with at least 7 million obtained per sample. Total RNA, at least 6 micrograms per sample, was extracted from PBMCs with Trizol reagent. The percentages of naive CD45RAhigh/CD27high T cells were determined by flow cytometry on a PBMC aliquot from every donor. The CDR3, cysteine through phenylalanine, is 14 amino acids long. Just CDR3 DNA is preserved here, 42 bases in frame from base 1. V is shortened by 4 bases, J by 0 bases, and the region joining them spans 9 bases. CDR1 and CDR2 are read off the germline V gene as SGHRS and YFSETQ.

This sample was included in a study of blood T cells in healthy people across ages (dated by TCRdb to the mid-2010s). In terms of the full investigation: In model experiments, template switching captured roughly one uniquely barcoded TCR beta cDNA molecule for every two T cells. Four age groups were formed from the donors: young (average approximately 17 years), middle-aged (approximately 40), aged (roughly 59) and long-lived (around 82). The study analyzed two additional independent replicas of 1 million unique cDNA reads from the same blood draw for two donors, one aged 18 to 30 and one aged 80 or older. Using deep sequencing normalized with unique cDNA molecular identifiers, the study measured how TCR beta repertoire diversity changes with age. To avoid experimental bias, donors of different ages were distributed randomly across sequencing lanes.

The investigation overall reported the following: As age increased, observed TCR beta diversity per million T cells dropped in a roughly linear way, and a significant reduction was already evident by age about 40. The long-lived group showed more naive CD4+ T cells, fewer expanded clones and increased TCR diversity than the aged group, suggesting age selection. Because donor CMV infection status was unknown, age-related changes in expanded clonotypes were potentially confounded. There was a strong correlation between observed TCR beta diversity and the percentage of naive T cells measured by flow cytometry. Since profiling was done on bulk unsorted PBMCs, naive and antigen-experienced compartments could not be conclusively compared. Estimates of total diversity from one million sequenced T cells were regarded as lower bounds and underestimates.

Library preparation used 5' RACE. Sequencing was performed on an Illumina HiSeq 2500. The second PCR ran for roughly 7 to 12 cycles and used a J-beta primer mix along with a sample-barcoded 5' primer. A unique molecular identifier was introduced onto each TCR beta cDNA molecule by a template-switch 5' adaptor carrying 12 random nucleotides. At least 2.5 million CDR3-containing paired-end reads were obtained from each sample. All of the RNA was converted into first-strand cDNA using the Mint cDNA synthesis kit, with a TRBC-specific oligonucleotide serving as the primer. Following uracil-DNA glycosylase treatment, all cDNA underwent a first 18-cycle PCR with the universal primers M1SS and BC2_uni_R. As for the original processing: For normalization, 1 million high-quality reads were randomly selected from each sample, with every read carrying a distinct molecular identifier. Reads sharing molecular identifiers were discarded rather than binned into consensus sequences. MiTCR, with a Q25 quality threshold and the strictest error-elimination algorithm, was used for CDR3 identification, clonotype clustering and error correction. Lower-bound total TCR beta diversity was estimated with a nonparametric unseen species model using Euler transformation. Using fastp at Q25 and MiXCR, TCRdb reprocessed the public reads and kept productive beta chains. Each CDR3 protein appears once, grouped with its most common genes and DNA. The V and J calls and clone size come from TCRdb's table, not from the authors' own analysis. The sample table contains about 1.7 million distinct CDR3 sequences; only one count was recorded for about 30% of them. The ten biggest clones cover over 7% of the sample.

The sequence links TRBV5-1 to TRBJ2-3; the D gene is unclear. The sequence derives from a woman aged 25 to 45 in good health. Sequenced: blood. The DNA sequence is TGCGCCAGCAGCACCCCCCCTAGCACAGATACGCAGTATTTT. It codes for CASSTPPSTDTQYF. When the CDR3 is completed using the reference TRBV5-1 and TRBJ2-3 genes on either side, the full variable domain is KAGVTQTPRYLIKTRGQQVTLSCSPISGHRSVSWYQQTPGQGLQFLFEYFSETQRNKGNFPGRFSGRQFSNSRSEMNVSTLELGDSALYLCASSTPPSTDTQYFGPGTRLTVL.